These 14 T cell receptor beta chains came from one sample sequenced in a study of cytomegalovirus exposure and HLA in healthy donors (dated by TCRdb to 2015 to 2018). The library was produced with the immunoSEQ multiplex PCR assay. The source is immuneACCESS, and TCRdb retained only in-frame sequences with V and J called. Part of the clones is not carried over; for the studies checked, unresolved V genes explain less than half of this, and the remainder is unexplained. The sample includes 68,000 or so clones, with 90% to 95% observed a single time. 2.5% to 4% of the sample comes from the top ten. The material sequenced was PBMCs. These receptors were collected from a man aged 18 to 29 in good health and CMV-seronegative.

The rearrangement uses TRBV29-1 and TRBJ2-7; 15 bases are a match to TRBD2. CDR3 length equals 15 residues. Germline V CDR1 and CDR2: SQVTM, ANQGSEA. After removal of 7 bases from V and 1 base from J, the junction contained 5 bases not matched to a gene. The CDR3 DNA reads as TGCAGCGCTCGGACTAGCGGGAGGGCTTCCTACGAGCAGTACTTC. Translated, it gives CSARTSGRASYEQYF.

The gene calls are TRBV19 and TRBJ2-1, with 13 bases matching TRBD2. CDR1 and CDR2 (germline): LNHDA, SQIVND (reference sequence). The CDR3 sequence is 16 residues long. The V gene end was trimmed by 10 bases and the J gene end by 5 bases; junction bases not matched to a gene: 11. Written as DNA, the CDR3 is TGTGCCACCACCTCGGGACTAGCGGGAAGCCACAATGAGCAGTTCTTC. It translates to CATTSGLAGSHNEQFF.

This chain uses TRBV20-1 with TRBJ1-1; D remains ambiguous. Trimming shortened V by 3 bases and J by 4 bases, and 6 bases separated the two germline ends. The CDR3 sequence is 11 residues long. Germline CDR1 is DFQATT and CDR2 is SNEGSKA (reference sequence). The CDR3 sequence: CSARSGTEAFF. DNA for the CDR3: TGCAGTGCTAGGTCCGGCACTGAAGCTTTCTTT.

This chain links TRBV27 with TRBJ2-3; 9 bases line up with TRBD1. The CDR3 is made up of 14 amino acids. V was clipped by 8 bases and J by 1 base; unmatched bases: 4. Germline CDR1 and CDR2: MNHEY and SMNVEV (reference sequence). The CDR3 DNA is TGTGCCAGCCATAGACAGGGGGGCACAGATACGCAGTATTTT. This codes for CASHRQGGTDTQYF.

J is TRBJ2-7 and V is TRBV29-1; 9 bases fit TRBD1. The germline gives CDR1 SQVTM, CDR2 ANQGSEA. This CDR3 region has 17 residues. The V and J ends lost 5 bases and 5 bases, in that order; junction bases with no gene match: 19. In nucleotides, the CDR3 is TGCAGCGTTAGAACCTTAGTCCGGGACAGGGAGGCTGACGAGCAGTACTTC. As protein: CSVRTLVRDREADEQYF.

V usage is TRBV28 and J usage is TRBJ2-3, with 13 bases aligning to TRBD2. CDR3 length equals 17 residues. The germline CDR1 and CDR2 sequences are MDHEN and SYDVKM. The V segment lost 4 bases and the J segment 3 bases; nucleotides outside the gene matches: 7. CDR3 residues: CASSSAGLAGSTDTQYF. As DNA, the CDR3 is TGTGCCAGCAGTTCCGCGGGACTAGCGGGATCGACAGATACGCAGTATTTT.

This clone occurred a few times. The chain recombines TRBV16 with TRBJ1-4; 8 positions match TRBD1. Germline-derived CDR1 and CDR2 are KGHSY and FQNENV. This CDR3 is 15 amino acids long. Trimming took 4 bases from V and 8 from J; bases not matched to a gene: 9. The CDR3 loop reads CASSPSGQVGEKLFF. CDR3 nucleotide sequence: TGTGCCAGCAGCCCCTCGGGACAGGTTGGGGAAAAACTGTTTTTT.

The chain combines TRBV9 with TRBJ1-1; D is possibly TRBD1 (6 bases). This CDR3 has 14 amino acids. The germline gives CDR1 SGDLS, CDR2 YYNGEE. Trimming took off 2 bases at V and 5 bases at J, with 13 bases between the two ends. The CDR3 sequence is CASSVQGYGTEAFF. For the CDR3, the DNA is TGTGCCAGCAGCGTGCAGGGGTATGGTACTGAAGCTTTCTTT.

The count of this clone is one. The chain employs TRBV11-3 and TRBJ1-1; a possible D gene is TRBD1 (5 bases). From germline, CDR1 is SGHNT and CDR2 YENEEA. This CDR3 is built from 13 residues. The germline V and J ends were trimmed by 6 bases and 7 bases, with 15 bases remaining between them. For the CDR3, the DNA is TGTGCCAGCAGTCCTGACCGGAGGGGTGAAGCTTTCTTT. Protein sequence: CASSPDRRGEAFF.

The chain recombines TRBV7-9 with TRBJ2-3; D remains ambiguous. Between the trimmed V and J ends, which lost 0 bases and 2 bases, there was a span of 12 bases. Germline V lookup: CDR1 SEHNR, CDR2 FQNEAQ (reference sequence). The length of the CDR3 is 16 residues. The chain's CDR3 is CASSLAGRGFTDTQYF. The CDR3 bases are TGTGCCAGCAGCTTAGCCGGCAGAGGATTCACAGATACGCAGTATTTT.

This clone showed up just once. The chain is built from TRBV5-1 and TRBJ2-2; perhaps TRBD1 as D (5 bases). The CDR3 sequence is 15 residues long. Trimming took off 4 bases at V and 4 bases at J, with 14 bases between the two ends. Germline V gene lookup returns CDR1 SGHRS and CDR2 YFSETQ. The CDR3 DNA reads TGCGCCAGCAGCCTCTTCAGCAGGGTCACCGGGGAGCTGTTTTTT. It encodes CASSLFSRVTGELFF.

This chain's CDR3 is CASSYSVLGGEQYF. The CDR3 coding sequence is TGTGCCAGCAGTTACTCGGTTTTAGGGGGCGAGCAGTACTTC. V is TRBV6-6 and J is TRBJ2-7; tentatively, D is TRBD1 (6 bases). The CDR3 extends over 14 amino acids. Germline lookup yields CDR1 MNHNY and CDR2 SVGAGI (reference sequence). V lost 0 bases and J lost 6, with 12 bases in between.

This chain joins TRBV10-3 and TRBJ1-1, with D possibly being TRBD1 (5 bases). The CDR3 has 13 residues. With 4 bases removed from V and 6 bases from J, the gap between germline ends came to 12 bases. Germline V gives CDR1 ENHRY, CDR2 SYGVKD. The CDR3 DNA reads as TGTGCCATCAGTGTCGATTCAGGGTCTGAAGCTTTCTTT. Translated, it gives CAISVDSGSEAFF.

The rearrangement links TRBV5-1 to TRBJ2-7, with 8 positions matching TRBD2. Per germline, CDR1 SGHRS and CDR2 YFSETQ. The CDR3 is made up of 14 amino acids. V shed 4 bases and J 6 bases; nucleotides not matched to a gene: 9. The CDR3: CASSPTGGPGEQYF. The CDR3 DNA is TGCGCCAGCAGCCCGACGGGAGGGCCGGGCGAGCAGTACTTC.